The source of this T cell receptor beta chain is a study of response to subunit inactivated influenza vaccine. TCRdb recomputed calls from the RT-PCR reads with MiXCR, one row per CDR3 protein. The data hold about 570,000 distinct CDR3 sequences, with about 11% observed a single time. This clonotype has a handful of counts. J gave up 0 bases and V 1 base, and 7 bases lay outside the gene matches. Germline V gene data show CDR1 as LGHDT and CDR2 as YNNKEL (reference sequence). The CDR3 loop spans 18 amino acids. A further study also used this sample, focusing on T cells expressing NK-cell markers. That work states: 5'RACE template switching with UMIs produced the TCR beta cDNA. Seven HCMV-seropositive donors and one seronegative donor made up the eight sequenced donors. The sorts in several experiments were restricted to alpha-beta TCR T cells by an anti-gamma-delta TCR antibody. 1.0-7.0% of CD8+ T cells in about 6 donors belonged to dominant NKG2C+ clonotypes. Several donors likewise had their CD3+CD56-NKG2C+ fraction led by these clonotypes.

The TCR was taken from a man between 45 and 60 years old who received an inactivated influenza vaccine. The sample was PBMCs from blood, taken on the day of vaccination. The rearrangement links TRBV3-1 to TRBJ2-3; 10 bases agree with TRBD2. In DNA, the CDR3 is TGTGCCAGCAGCCAAGGTAGCGGGGGGACCGAAAGCACAGATACGCAGTATTTT. This codes for CASSQGSGGTESTDTQYF.